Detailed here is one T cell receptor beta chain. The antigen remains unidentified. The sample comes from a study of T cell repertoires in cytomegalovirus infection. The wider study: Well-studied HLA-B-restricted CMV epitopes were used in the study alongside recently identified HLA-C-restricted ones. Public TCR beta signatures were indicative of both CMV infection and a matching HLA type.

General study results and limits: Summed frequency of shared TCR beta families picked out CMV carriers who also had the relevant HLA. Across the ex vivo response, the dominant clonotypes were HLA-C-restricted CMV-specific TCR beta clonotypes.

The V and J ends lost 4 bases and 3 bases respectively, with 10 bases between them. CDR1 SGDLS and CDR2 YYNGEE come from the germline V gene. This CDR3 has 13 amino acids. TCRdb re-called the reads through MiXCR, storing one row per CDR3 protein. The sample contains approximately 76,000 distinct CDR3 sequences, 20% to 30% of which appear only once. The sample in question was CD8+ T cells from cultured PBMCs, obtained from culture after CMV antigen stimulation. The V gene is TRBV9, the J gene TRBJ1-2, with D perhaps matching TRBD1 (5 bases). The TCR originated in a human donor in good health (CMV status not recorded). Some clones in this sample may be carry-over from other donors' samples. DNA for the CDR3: TGTGCCAGCAGCCACAGGACCGACTATGGCTACACCTTC. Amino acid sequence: CASSHRTDYGYTF.